One sample yielded the 13 T cell receptor beta chains listed below, sequenced in a study of blood T cell repertoires in COVID-19. The protocol was immunoSEQ multiplex PCR, while the TCRdb copy is restricted to in-frame clones and leaves out a portion. The sample lists about 140,000 clones, around 84% occurring once. Sequencing was carried out using peripheral blood. The receptors were gathered from a man aged 30-40 years with COVID-19, enrolled during active disease.

The chain recombines TRBV14 with TRBJ2-6, with unresolved D. In germline, CDR1 is SGHDN, CDR2 FVKESK. V gave up 1 base and J gave up 0 bases, with 10 bases separating them. The CDR3 sequence is 17 residues long. Here the CDR3 reads CASSQVPRLSGANVLTF. In nucleotides, the CDR3 is TGTGCCAGCAGCCAAGTTCCCAGACTCTCTGGGGCCAACGTCCTGACTTTC.

This chain's CDR3 is CASSPGSQVAWSQETQYF. The CDR3 DNA sequence: TGTGCCAGCAGTCCAGGGTCTCAAGTGGCTTGGTCCCAAGAGACCCAGTACTTC. This chain joins TRBV28 and TRBJ2-5, with D maybe TRBD1 (5 bases). V was shortened by 5 bases and J by 1 base, with 23 bases between the two germline ends. The CDR3 length is 18 residues. Germline V CDR1 and CDR2: MDHEN, SYDVKM.

V is TRBV5-4 and J is TRBJ1-5; a weak D match, TRBD1 (5 bases). Trimming left V 4 bases short and J 3 bases short, with 11 bases between. The length of the CDR3 is 14 residues. In germline, CDR1 is SGHNT, CDR2 YYREEE (reference sequence). The CDR3, as DNA: TGTGCCAGCAGCAACAGACAGAACAATCAGCCCCAGCATTTT. This encodes CASSNRQNNQPQHF. Filled out from reference TRBV5-4 and TRBJ1-5, the complete variable domain reads ETGVTQSPTHLIKTRGQQVTLRCSSQSGHNTVSWYQQALGQGPQFIFQYYREEENGRGNFPPRFSGLQFPNYSSELNVNALELDDSALYLCASSNRQNNQPQHFGDGTRLSIL.

In its sample, this clone was seen a few times. The CDR3 coding sequence is TGTGCCTGGAGTATCGAGTACGAGCAGTACTTC. Translated: CAWSIEYEQYF. The chain uses TRBV30 and TRBJ2-7; D remains unclear. CDR3 length equals 11 residues. Germline CDR1 reads GTSNPN; CDR2 reads SVGIG (reference sequence). Trimming took 2 bases from V and 4 from J, leaving 6 bases between them.

This sequence joins TRBV7-9 and TRBJ1-2; D ambiguous. The CDR3 is 13 amino acids. Germline V gene lookup returns CDR1 SEHNR and CDR2 FQNEAQ (reference sequence). The ends were cut back, 3 bases at V and 6 bases at J, with 11 bases in the middle. CDR3 in DNA: TGTGCCAGCAGCTTTAGCGGGTTGGATGGCTACACCTTC. It codes for CASSFSGLDGYTF. Looking up the rest from reference TRBV7-9 and TRBJ1-2 gives the full variable domain: DTGVSQNPRHKITKRGQNVTFRCDPISEHNRLYWYRQTLGQGPEFLTYFQNEAQLEKSRLLSDRFSAERPKGSFSTLEIQRTEQGDSAMYLCASSFSGLDGYTFGSGTRLTVV.

This chain links TRBV27 with TRBJ2-7; 7 bases line up with TRBD2. This CDR3 region has 15 residues. The V gene's germline CDR1 is MNHEY and CDR2 SMNVEV (reference sequence). The V and J ends lost 3 bases and 2 bases, in that order; junction bases with no gene match: 7. DNA for the CDR3: TGTGCCAGCAGTTTGGATGGCGGGGGAGCCTACGAGCAGTACTTC. It translates to CASSLDGGGAYEQYF.

The chain has TRBV10-3 and TRBJ2-4; tentative D call: TRBD2 (5 bases). Deletions cut 2 bases from V and 9 bases from J, with 26 bases between. CDR1 and CDR2 from the germline V gene are ENHRY and SYGVKD. The CDR3 is made up of 18 amino acids. CDR3 region: CAISELLASRSQKVIQYF. For the CDR3, the DNA is TGTGCCATCAGTGAGCTGCTAGCTAGCCGGTCCCAAAAAGTCATTCAGTACTTC.

The chain joins TRBV5-1 to TRBJ2-3; weak D call: TRBD2 (7 bases). CDR3 length: 16 residues. Germline assignment: CDR1 SGHRS and CDR2 YFSETQ. Trimming pared 1 base from V and 0 bases from J, leaving 12 bases between. The CDR3 DNA reads TGCGCCAGCAGCTTGTTGGCGGGGGCTAGCACAGATACGCAGTATTTT. Protein: CASSLLAGASTDTQYF. Supplemented by reference TRBV5-1 and TRBJ2-3, the full variable domain reads KAGVTQTPRYLIKTRGQQVTLSCSPISGHRSVSWYQQTPGQGLQFLFEYFSETQRNKGNFPGRFSGRQFSNSRSEMNVSTLELGDSALYLCASSLLAGASTDTQYFGPGTRLTVL.

This clone was picked up one time. The rearrangement uses TRBV6-5 and TRBJ2-7, with D tentatively TRBD1 (6 bases). Germline-derived CDR1 and CDR2 are MNHEY and SVGAGI. With 10 bases removed from V and 0 bases from J, the gap between germline ends came to 16 bases. The CDR3 covers 14 residues. The CDR3 sequence is CATRQALISYEQYF. The CDR3 region has the DNA TGTGCCACCAGACAGGCCCTTATCTCCTACGAGCAGTACTTC.

The sample holds a few counts of this clone. This rearrangement joins TRBV5-4 to TRBJ1-1; TRBD1 matches at 10 bases. J lost 4 bases, V lost 3 bases, and 6 bases had no gene match. The CDR3 contains 15 residues. Germline loops: CDR1 SGHNT, CDR2 YYREEE (reference sequence). The DNA for the CDR3 is TGTGCCAGCAGCTGGGGGGGGACAGGGGTCACTGAAGCTTTCTTT. This encodes CASSWGGTGVTEAFF.

The chain uses TRBV3-1 (or the pseudogene TRBV3-2) and TRBJ1-6; no reliable D call. The CDR3 is made up of 13 amino acids. The V and J ends lost 0 bases and 9 bases respectively, with 6 bases between them. CDR1 LGHDT and CDR2 YNNKEL come from the germline V gene (reference sequence). The CDR3 DNA follows: TGTGCCAGCAGCCAAGATAGCGGTTCACCCCTCCACTTT. Translation: CASSQDSGSPLHF.

This clone appeared once. The rearrangement links TRBV12-3 or TRBV12-4 to TRBJ2-7; D perhaps matches TRBD1 (5 bases). This CDR3 has 13 amino acids. Between the trimmed V and J ends, which lost 4 bases and 5 bases, there was a span of 12 bases. The CDR3, as DNA: TGTGCCAGCAGTTATTCAGGGTCCCACGAGCAGTACTTC. Amino acid sequence: CASSYSGSHEQYF.

The chain employs TRBV28 and TRBJ2-1; possibly TRBD2 for D (6 bases). V was trimmed by 2 bases and J by 7 bases, leaving 6 bases between them. Germline-derived CDR1 and CDR2 are MDHEN and SYDVKM. The CDR3 extends over 12 amino acids. In DNA form, the CDR3 reads TGTGCCAGCAGTTTAGGAGGGAATGAGCAGTTCTTC. Encoded protein: CASSLGGNEQFF.